This passage covers 4 T cell receptor beta chains from one sample sequenced in a study of shared clonotypes between healthy human individuals. Sequenced by immunoSEQ multiplex PCR; TCRdb stores in-frame clones only, minus some. The sample shows under 350,000 clones, roughly 84% of them seen only once. What was sequenced was memory CD8+ T cells sorted from blood. Regarding subset: CD45RO+ cells pooled with CCR7-negative TemRA cells. The receptor set was obtained from a man between 18 and 29 years old in good health.

This clone has a handful of counts. This chain uses TRBV27 with TRBJ2-7, with a tentative D call TRBD1 (6 bases). Germline assignment: CDR1 MNHEY and CDR2 SMNVEV (reference sequence). The CDR3 is 14 amino acids. Trimming left V 5 bases short and J 0 bases short, with 11 bases between. The CDR3 coding sequence is TGTGCCAGCAGTCCCCTAGGGGGCTCCTACGAGCAGTACTTC. Residues: CASSPLGGSYEQYF.

The J gene is TRBJ1-1, the V gene TRBV9; a weak D match, TRBD1 (5 bases). The CDR3 is 14 amino acids. The germline V gene has CDR1 SGDLS and CDR2 YYNGEE. Trimming left V 6 bases short and J 1 base short, with 13 bases between. CDR3 loop: CASNSTGPNTEAFF. As DNA, the CDR3 is TGTGCCAGCAACAGCACAGGACCGAACACTGAAGCTTTCTTT.

The gene calls are TRBV9 and TRBJ1-2, with 7 bases identical to TRBD1. This CDR3 is 13 amino acids long. The trim removed 3 bases at V and 4 bases at J, leaving 3 bases unmatched. Germline loops: CDR1 SGDLS, CDR2 YYNGEE. CDR3 in DNA: TGTGCCAGCAGCGGAACAGGGGCCTATGGCTACACCTTC. The encoded protein is CASSGTGAYGYTF. Combining the CDR3 with reference TRBV9 and TRBJ1-2 gives the whole variable domain DSGVTQTPKHLITATGQRVTLRCSPRSGDLSVYWYQQSLDQGLQFLIQYYNGEERAKGNILERFSAQQFPDLHSELNLSSLELGDSALYFCASSGTGAYGYTFGSGTRLTVV.

As to this clone: This sample includes further DNA sequences coding for the same CDR3. V gene TRBV6-1 combines with J gene TRBJ1-2, with D possibly matching TRBD1 (5 bases). V lost 1 base, J lost 2 bases, and 11 bases lay in between. CDR1 MNHNS and CDR2 SASEGT come from the germline V gene. The CDR3 is 15 amino acids. DNA of the CDR3: TGTGCCAGCAGTGAAGTTGGGGCCACGAACTATGGCTACACCTTC. It codes for CASSEVGATNYGYTF.